Given below is one T cell receptor beta chain in context. This entry is derived from a study of T cell changes during pregnancy in multiple sclerosis. Here immunoSEQ multiplex PCR was the method, and the copy in TCRdb shows in-frame clones only, minus some. Of 65,000 to 95,000 clones listed, about 92% are singletons. The sample consisted of peripheral blood, taken after pregnancy. The sequence was obtained from a female donor in good health, enrolled as a control in a pregnancy study.

CDR3 coding DNA: TGTGCCAGCAGCCAAGTGGCGGGACAGGGAAGGGTCGGCTACACCTTC. It is translated as CASSQVAGQGRVGYTF. The rearrangement links TRBV4-2 to TRBJ1-2; 9 positions agree with TRBD1. The V gene's germline CDR1 is LGHNA and CDR2 YNFKEQ. This CDR3 is built from 16 residues. V trimming: 1 base; J trimming: 8 bases; junction bases outside the gene matches: 11.